The source of this T cell receptor (beta chain) is a study of OX40 agonist ivuxolimab in advanced cancers. About the research overall: Six ivuxolimab dose levels, 0.01 to 10 mg/kg, were given intravenously every 2 weeks.

For this clone: Its antigen remains unknown.

General study points: At 0.1 to 3.0 mg/kg and by week 6, clonal expansion occurred in CD4+ and CD8+ blood T cells.

Libraries were prepared by immunoSEQ multiplex PCR; TCRdb keeps only in-frame clonotypes and omits some of them. The data show about 98,000 clones, around 88% seen once. The germline gives CDR1 SGHAT, CDR2 FQNNGV. The CDR3 is 15 residues long. Trimming left V 1 base short and J 4 bases short, with 10 bases between. Autoimmune disease history or systemic immunosuppression meant exclusion. This clonotype was obtained from an adult with an advanced solid tumor such as melanoma, head and neck, liver or kidney cancer. This material consisted of CD4+ or CD8+ T cells sorted from blood, taken in a trial of the OX40 agonist ivuxolimab. V is TRBV11-2 and J is TRBJ2-2; TRBD2 might be the D (5 bases). The CDR3 here is CASSLGTGSTGELFF. The CDR3 region has the DNA TGTGCCAGCAGCTTAGGGACTGGAAGCACCGGGGAGCTGTTTTTT.